These 6 T cell receptor beta chains share one sample of origin, sequenced in a study of regulatory T cells in long-lasting Graves disease. Time point reported: newly diagnosed GD, antithyroid drugs for less than 3 months. PBMCs were the source of the RNA used for TCR sequencing. Through Arm-PCR of CDR3 regions and iRepertoire HTBI primers, TCR beta libraries were built. TCRdb re-called the multiplex PCR reads with MiXCR, one entry per CDR3 protein. The profile shows about 370,000 distinct CDR3 sequences, 15% to 18% of them singletons. The sample in question was peripheral blood mononuclear cells (PBMCs), obtained at new diagnosis, from a patient treated with antithyroid drugs. These receptors were obtained from a female donor with Graves disease.

A remark on this clonotype: Without the conserved terminal phenylalanine or tryptophan, this CDR3 likely stems from a read error. The V gene is TRBV12-5, the J gene TRBJ2-7, with 10 bases aligning to TRBD2. V lost 3 bases, J lost 1 base, and 6 bases stayed unmatched. This CDR3 has 16 residues. Germline CDR1 LGHNT, CDR2 FRNRAP. This CDR3 reads CASGFDTSGASYEQYL. The CDR3 DNA sequence: TGTGCTAGTGGTTTTGACACTAGCGGGGCGTCCTACGAGCAGTACCTC.

V and J are TRBV6-2 or TRBV6-3 and TRBJ2-1; possibly TRBD1 for D (6 bases). Germline CDR1 MNHEY, CDR2 SVGEGT. The V end lost 7 bases, the J end lost 3 bases, and 22 bases lay between the germline ends. CDR3 length: 17 amino acids. The CDR3 DNA sequence: TGTGCCAGCACTACAGGGTATTCTAGCAGTCTCTACAATGAGCAGTTCTTC. Residues: CASTTGYSSSLYNEQFF.

This clonotype was found many times. This chain joins TRBV2 and TRBJ1-4, with TRBD1 matching over 9 bases. V shed 9 bases, J shed 4 bases, and the junction held 6 bases outside the gene matches. In germline, CDR1 is SNHLY, CDR2 FYNNEI. This CDR3 has 14 residues. CDR3 nucleotide sequence: TGTGCCAGAACTACGGGACAGGGTAATGAAAAACTGTTTTTT. Its protein product is CARTTGQGNEKLFF.

The rearrangement uses TRBV7-2 and TRBJ2-3; perhaps TRBD2 as D (6 bases). The germline V gene has CDR1 SGHTA and CDR2 FQGNSA. This CDR3 is 13 amino acids long. Trimming removed 1 base from V and 8 bases from J, with 10 bases in between. The CDR3 here is CASSLESGVTQYF. The CDR3 DNA is TGTGCCAGCAGCTTAGAGTCGGGGGTTACGCAGTATTTT.

V is TRBV9 and J is TRBJ1-2; D uncertain. This CDR3 has 16 residues. The germline gives CDR1 SGDLS, CDR2 YYNGEE. The V end was cut by 0 bases, the J end by 3 bases, with 15 bases between. The CDR3 here is CASSVGETALYYGYTF. The DNA for the CDR3 is TGTGCCAGCAGCGTAGGAGAGACGGCACTATACTATGGCTACACCTTC.

The gene calls are TRBV6-1 and TRBJ2-7, with D possibly being TRBD2 (5 bases). Trimming stripped 0 bases from V and 3 bases from J, with 12 bases between. Germline V gives CDR1 MNHNS, CDR2 SASEGT. This CDR3 is built from 15 residues. The CDR3 bases are TGTGCCAGCAGTGAAGCAGGTGGACTGAACTACGAGCAGTACTTC. Its protein product is CASSEAGGLNYEQYF.